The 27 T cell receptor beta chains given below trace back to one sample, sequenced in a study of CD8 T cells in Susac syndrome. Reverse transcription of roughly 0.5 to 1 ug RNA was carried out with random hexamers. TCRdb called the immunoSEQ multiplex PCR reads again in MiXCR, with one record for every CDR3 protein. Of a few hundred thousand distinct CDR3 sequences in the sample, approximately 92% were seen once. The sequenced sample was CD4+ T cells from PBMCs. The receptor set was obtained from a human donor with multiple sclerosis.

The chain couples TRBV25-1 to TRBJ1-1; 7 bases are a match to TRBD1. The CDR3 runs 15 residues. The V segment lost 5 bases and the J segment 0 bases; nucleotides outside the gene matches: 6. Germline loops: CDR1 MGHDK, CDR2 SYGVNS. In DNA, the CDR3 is TGTGCCAGCAGTCAGGACAGGTCAATGAACACTGAAGCTTTCTTT. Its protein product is CASSQDRSMNTEAFF.

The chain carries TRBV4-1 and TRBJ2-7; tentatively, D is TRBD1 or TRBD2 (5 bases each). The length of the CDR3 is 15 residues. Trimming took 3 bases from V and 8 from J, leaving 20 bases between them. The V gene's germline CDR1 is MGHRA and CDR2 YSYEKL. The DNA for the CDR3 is TGCGCCAGCAGCCACCCGGGACGGCGGCCCGAACAGCAGTACTTC. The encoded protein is CASSHPGRRPEQQYF.

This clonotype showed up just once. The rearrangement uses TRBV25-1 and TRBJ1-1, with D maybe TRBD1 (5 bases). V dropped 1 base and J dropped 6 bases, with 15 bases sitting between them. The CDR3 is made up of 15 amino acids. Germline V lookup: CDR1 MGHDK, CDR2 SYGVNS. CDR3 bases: TGTGCCAGCAGTGAATCGTCCAGGGAGTGGGCTGAAGCTTTCTTT. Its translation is CASSESSREWAEAFF.

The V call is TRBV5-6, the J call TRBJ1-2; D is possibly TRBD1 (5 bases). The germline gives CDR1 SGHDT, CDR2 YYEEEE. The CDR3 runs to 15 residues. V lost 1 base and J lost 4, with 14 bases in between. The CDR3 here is CASSLLGAASYGYTF. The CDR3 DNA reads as TGTGCCAGCAGCTTGCTAGGGGCGGCTAGCTATGGCTACACCTTC.

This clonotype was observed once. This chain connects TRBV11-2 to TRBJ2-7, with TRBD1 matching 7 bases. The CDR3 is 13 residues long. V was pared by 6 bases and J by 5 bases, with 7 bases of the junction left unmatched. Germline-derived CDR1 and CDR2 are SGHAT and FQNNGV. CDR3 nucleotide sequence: TGTGCCAGCAGGCCTGGACAGGTCCACGAGCAGTACTTC. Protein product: CASRPGQVHEQYF.

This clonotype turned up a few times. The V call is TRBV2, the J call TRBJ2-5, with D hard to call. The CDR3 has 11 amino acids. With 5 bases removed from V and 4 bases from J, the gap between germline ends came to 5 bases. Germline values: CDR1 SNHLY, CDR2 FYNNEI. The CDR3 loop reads CASSSVETQYF. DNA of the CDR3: TGTGCCAGCAGTTCTGTAGAGACCCAGTACTTC.

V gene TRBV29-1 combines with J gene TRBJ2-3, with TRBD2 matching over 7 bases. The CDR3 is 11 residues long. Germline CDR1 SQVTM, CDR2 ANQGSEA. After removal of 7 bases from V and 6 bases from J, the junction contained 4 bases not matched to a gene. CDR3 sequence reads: CSAYSGDTQYF. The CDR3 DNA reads TGCAGCGCCTATAGCGGGGATACGCAGTATTTT.

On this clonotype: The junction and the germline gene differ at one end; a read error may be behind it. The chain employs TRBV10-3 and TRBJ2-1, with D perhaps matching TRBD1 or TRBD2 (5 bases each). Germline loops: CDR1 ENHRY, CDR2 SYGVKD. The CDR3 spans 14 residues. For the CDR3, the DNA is TGTGCCTTCAGCCCAGGGAGCTCCTACAATGAGCAGTTCTTC. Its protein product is CAFSPGSSYNEQFF.

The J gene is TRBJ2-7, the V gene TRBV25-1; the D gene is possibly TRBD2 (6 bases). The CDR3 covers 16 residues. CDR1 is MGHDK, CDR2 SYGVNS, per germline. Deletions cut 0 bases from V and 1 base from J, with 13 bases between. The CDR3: CASSEYRGGGSYEQYV. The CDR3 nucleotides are TGTGCCAGCAGTGAATATAGGGGTGGGGGGTCCTACGAGCAGTACGTC.

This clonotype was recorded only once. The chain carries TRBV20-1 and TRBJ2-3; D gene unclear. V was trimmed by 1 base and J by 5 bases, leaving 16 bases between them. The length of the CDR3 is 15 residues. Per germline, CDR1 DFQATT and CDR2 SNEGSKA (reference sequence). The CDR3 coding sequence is TGCAGTGCTAGAGGAGCCCTCGGGTTCGGAGATACGCAGTATTTT. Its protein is CSARGALGFGDTQYF.

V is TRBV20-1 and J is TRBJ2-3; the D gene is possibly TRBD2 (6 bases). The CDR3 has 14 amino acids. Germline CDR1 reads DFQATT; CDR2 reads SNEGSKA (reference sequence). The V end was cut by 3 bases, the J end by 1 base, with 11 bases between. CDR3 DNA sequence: TGCAGTGCTAGTGTTAGCGGACGCACAGATACGCAGTATTTT. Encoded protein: CSASVSGRTDTQYF.

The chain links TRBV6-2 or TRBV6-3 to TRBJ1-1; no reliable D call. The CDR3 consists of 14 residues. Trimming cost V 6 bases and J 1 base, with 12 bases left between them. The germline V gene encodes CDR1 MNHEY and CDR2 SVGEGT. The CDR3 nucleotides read TGTGCCAGCAGCCCCCCGAGGCGGAACACTGAAGCTTTCTTT. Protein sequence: CASSPPRRNTEAFF.

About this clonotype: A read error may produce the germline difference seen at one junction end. CDR3 sequence reads: CASSERQGNTEVFF. The CDR3 DNA follows: TGTGCCAGCAGCGAAAGGCAGGGGAACACTGAAGTTTTCTTT. The chain combines TRBV7-9 with TRBJ1-1, with D possibly TRBD1 on 6 matching bases. Germline-derived CDR1 and CDR2 are SEHNR and FQNEAQ (reference sequence). The length of the CDR3 is 14 residues.

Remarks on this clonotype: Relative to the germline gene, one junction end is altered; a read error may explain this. CDR3 sequence (DNA): TGTGCCAGCAGCCCCTTTCTTTTTGGGAGGTACAATGACCAGTTCTTC. It codes for CASSPFLFGRYNDQFF. The chain couples TRBV11-2 to TRBJ2-1; D may be TRBD2 (6 bases). This CDR3 region has 16 residues. CDR1 is SGHAT, CDR2 FQNNGV, per germline.

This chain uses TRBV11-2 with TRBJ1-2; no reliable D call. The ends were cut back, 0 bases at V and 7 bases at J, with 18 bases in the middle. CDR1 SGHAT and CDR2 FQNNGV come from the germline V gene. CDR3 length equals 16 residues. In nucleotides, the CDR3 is TGTGCCAGCAGCTTAGATCTCGGGTACGGTGTTGGTGGCTACACCTTC. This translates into CASSLDLGYGVGGYTF.

The CDR3 sequence is CASSQDLRVYGYTF. For the CDR3, the DNA is TGTGCCAGCAGCCAAGATTTGCGAGTCTATGGCTACACCTTC. The chain couples TRBV3-1 to TRBJ1-2; D remains ambiguous. Germline lookup yields CDR1 LGHDT and CDR2 YNNKEL (reference sequence). Trimming shortened V by 0 bases and J by 4 bases, and 9 bases separated the two germline ends. This CDR3 is built from 14 residues. Using reference TRBV3-1 and TRBJ1-2 for the parts outside the CDR3, the full variable domain is DTAVSQTPKYLVTQMGNDKSIKCEQNLGHDTMYWYKQDSKKFLKIMFSYNNKELIINETVPNRFSPKSPDKAHLNLHINSLELGDSAVYFCASSQDLRVYGYTFGSGTRLTVV.

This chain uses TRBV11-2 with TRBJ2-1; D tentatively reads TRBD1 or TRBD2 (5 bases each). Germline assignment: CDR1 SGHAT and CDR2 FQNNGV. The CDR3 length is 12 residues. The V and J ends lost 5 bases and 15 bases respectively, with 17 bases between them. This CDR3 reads CASSDHPRGPFF. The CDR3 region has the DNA TGTGCCAGCAGCGACCACCCGAGGGGACCGTTCTTC.

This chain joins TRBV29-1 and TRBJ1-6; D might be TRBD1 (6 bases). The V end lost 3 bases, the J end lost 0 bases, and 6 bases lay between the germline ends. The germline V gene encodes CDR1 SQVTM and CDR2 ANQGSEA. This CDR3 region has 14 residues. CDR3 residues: CSVDRGSYNSPLHF. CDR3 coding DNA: TGCAGCGTTGACAGGGGCTCCTATAATTCACCCCTCCACTTT.

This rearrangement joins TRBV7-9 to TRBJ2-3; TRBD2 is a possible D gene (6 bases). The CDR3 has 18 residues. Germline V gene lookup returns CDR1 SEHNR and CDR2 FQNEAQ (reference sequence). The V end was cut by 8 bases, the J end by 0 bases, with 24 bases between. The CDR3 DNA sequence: TGTGCCAGCGCGGAGGGACTCATAACGACCGCAAGCACAGATACGCAGTATTTT. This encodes CASAEGLITTASTDTQYF.

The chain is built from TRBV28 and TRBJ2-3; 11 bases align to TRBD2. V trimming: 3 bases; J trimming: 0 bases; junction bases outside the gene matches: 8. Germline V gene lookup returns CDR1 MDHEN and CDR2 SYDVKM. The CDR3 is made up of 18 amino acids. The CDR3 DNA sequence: TGTGCCAGCAGTTTCTGGCCTAGCGGGAGGCAAAGCACAGATACGCAGTATTTT. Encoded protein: CASSFWPSGRQSTDTQYF.

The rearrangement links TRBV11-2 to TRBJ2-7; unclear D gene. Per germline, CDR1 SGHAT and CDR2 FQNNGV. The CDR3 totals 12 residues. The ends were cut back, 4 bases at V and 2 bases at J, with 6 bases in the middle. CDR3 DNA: TGTGCCAGCAGCTCAACCACCTACGAGCAGTACTTC. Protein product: CASSSTTYEQYF.

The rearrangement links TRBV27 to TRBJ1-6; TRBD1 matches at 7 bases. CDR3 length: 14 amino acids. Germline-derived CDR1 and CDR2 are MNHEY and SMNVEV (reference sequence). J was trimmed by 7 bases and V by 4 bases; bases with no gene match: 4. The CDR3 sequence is CASSWDRLNSPLHF. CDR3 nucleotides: TGTGCCAGCAGTTGGGACAGACTAAATTCACCCCTCCACTTT.

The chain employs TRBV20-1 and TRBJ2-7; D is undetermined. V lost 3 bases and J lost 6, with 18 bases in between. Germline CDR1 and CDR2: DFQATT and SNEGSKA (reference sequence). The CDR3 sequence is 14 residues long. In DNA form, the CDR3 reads TGCAGTGCTAGTCCGCTCAACCGAGCATCCGAGCAGTACGTC. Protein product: CSASPLNRASEQYV.

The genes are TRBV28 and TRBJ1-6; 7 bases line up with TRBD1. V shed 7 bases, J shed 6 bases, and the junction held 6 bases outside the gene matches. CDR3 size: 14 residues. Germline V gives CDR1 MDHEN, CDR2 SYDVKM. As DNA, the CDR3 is TGTGCCAGCACCCCGGGACAGTCTAATTCACCCCTCCACTTT. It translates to CASTPGQSNSPLHF. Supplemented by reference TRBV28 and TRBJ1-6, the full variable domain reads DVKVTQSSRYLVKRTGEKVFLECVQDMDHENMFWYRQDPGLGLRLIYFSYDVKMKEKGDIPEGYSVSREKKERFSLILESASTNQTSMYLCASTPGQSNSPLHFGNGTRLTVT.

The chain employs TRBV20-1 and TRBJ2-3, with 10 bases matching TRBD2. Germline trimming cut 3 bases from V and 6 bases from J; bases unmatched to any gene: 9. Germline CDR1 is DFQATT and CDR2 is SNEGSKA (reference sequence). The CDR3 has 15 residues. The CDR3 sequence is CSARGLAGVSDTQYF. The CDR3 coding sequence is TGCAGTGCTAGGGGCCTAGCGGGGGTCTCCGATACGCAGTATTTT.

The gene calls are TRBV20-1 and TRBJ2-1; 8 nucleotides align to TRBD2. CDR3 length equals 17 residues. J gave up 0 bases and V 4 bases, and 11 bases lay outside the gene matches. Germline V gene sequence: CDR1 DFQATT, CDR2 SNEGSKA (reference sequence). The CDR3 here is CSATMPGGPSSYNEQFF. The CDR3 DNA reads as TGCAGTGCTACTATGCCGGGAGGGCCTAGCTCCTACAATGAGCAGTTCTTC.

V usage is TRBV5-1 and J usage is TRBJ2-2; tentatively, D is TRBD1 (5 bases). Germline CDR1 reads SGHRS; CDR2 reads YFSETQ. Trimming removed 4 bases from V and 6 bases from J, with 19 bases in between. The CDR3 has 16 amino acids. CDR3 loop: CASSRTSGSQAGELFF. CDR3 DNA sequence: TGCGCCAGCAGCAGGACCTCAGGGTCCCAAGCCGGGGAGCTGTTTTTT. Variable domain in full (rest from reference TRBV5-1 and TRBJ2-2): KAGVTQTPRYLIKTRGQQVTLSCSPISGHRSVSWYQQTPGQGLQFLFEYFSETQRNKGNFPGRFSGRQFSNSRSEMNVSTLELGDSALYLCASSRTSGSQAGELFFGEGSRLTVL.